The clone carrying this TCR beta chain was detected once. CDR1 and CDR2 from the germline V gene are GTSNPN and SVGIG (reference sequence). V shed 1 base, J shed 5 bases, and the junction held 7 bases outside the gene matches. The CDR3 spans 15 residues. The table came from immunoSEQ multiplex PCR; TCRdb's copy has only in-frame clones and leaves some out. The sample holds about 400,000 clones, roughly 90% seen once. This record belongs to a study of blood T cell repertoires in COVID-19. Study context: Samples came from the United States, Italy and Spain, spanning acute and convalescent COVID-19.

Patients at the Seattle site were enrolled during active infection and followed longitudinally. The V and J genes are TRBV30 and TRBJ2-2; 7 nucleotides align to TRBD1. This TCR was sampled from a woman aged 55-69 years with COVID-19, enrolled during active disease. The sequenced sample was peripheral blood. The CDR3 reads CAWSEGQSLTGELFF. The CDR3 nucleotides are TGTGCCTGGAGTGAGGGACAGTCATTGACCGGGGAGCTGTTTTTT.